This TCR beta chain appears in the sequencing data of a study of graft-versus-host responses after intestinal transplantation. Libraries were prepared by immunoSEQ multiplex PCR; TCRdb keeps only in-frame clonotypes and omits some of them. Among tens of thousands of clones listed, about 93% were seen once. Study-wide points: Levels of circulating GvH clones at their peak were associated with early post-transplant HvG declines.

Notes on this clone: Its antigen remains unknown.

CDR3 size: 14 residues. V was shortened by 2 bases and J by 10 bases, with 15 bases between the two germline ends. CDR1 is SGHRS, CDR2 YFSETQ, per germline. This TCR derives from a human donor who received an intestinal transplant. The chain combines TRBV5-1 with TRBJ2-2; D possibly corresponds to TRBD1 (5 bases). This specimen was unstimulated CD8+ T cells sorted from spleen or lymph node cells, taken before intestinal transplant. This CDR3 is CASSFSRQNEELFF. DNA for the CDR3: TGCGCCAGCAGCTTTTCTAGACAGAACGAGGAGCTGTTTTTT.